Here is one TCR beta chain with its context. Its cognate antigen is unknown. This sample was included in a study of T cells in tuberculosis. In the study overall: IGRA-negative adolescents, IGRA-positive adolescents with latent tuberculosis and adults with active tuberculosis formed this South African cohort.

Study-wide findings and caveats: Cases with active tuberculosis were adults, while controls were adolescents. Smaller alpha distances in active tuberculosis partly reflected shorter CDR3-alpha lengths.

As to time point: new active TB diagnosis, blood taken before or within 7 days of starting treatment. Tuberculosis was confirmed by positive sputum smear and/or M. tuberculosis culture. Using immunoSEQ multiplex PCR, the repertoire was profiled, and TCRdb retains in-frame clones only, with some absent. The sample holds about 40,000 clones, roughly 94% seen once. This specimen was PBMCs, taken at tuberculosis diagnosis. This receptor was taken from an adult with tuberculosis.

CDR3 DNA sequence: TGTGCCAGCACTGACTGGCAGGGAGAAAAACTGTTTTTT. Protein: CASTDWQGEKLFF. V is TRBV6-5 and J is TRBJ1-4; TRBD1 is a possible D gene (5 bases). Per germline, CDR1 MNHEY and CDR2 SVGAGI. The CDR3 is 13 amino acids. Trimming left V 7 bases short and J 8 bases short, with 14 bases between.